Following are 16 T cell receptor beta chains from one sample sequenced in a study of blood T cell repertoires in COVID-19. Method: immunoSEQ multiplex PCR; TCRdb's copy keeps in-frame clones and lacks some. The table lists some 100,000 clones, about three quarters of them singletons, with approximately 4.2% in the top ten. Sequencing was done on a sample of peripheral blood. The receptor set was obtained from a human donor in a cohort sampled during active or convalescent COVID-19.

The CDR3: CASSLVVGAKNTGELFF. The CDR3 bases are TGTGCCAGCAGCTTAGTTGTGGGGGCCAAGAACACCGGGGAGCTGTTTTTT. This chain links TRBV7-2 with TRBJ2-2; possibly TRBD1 for D (6 bases). V dropped 1 base and J dropped 1 base, with 13 bases sitting between them. The CDR3 runs 17 residues. CDR1 SGHTA and CDR2 FQGNSA come from the germline V gene.

The V gene is TRBV7-2, the J gene TRBJ2-5, with 7 bases fitting TRBD2. The V segment lost 5 bases and the J segment 2 bases; nucleotides outside the gene matches: 5. Germline V gene data show CDR1 as SGHTA and CDR2 as FQGNSA. This CDR3 has 14 amino acids. The CDR3 DNA sequence: TGTGCCAGCAGCCGCCTAGCGGCACAAGAGACCCAGTACTTC. This gives the protein CASSRLAAQETQYF.

In DNA form, the CDR3 reads TGCGCCAGCAGCCAAACTAGCGGGAGCTCCTACAATGAGCAGTTCTTC. Its protein product is CASSQTSGSSYNEQFF. The chain is built from TRBV4-1 and TRBJ2-1; 11 nucleotides agree with TRBD2. The CDR3 loop spans 16 amino acids. CDR1 MGHRA and CDR2 YSYEKL come from the germline V gene. V shed 2 bases, J shed 0 bases, and the junction held 0 bases outside the gene matches.

The chain has TRBV12-3 or TRBV12-4 and TRBJ2-1; D may be TRBD1 (6 bases). The CDR3 spans 11 residues. V was pared by 5 bases and J by 11 bases, with 10 bases between. CDR3 sequence reads: CASSNTGKQFF. CDR3 coding DNA: TGTGCCAGCAGTAATACAGGGAAGCAGTTCTTC.

This clone was seen only a few times. The chain combines TRBV30 with TRBJ2-7; 8 nucleotides align to TRBD2. The V gene's germline CDR1 is GTSNPN and CDR2 SVGIG (reference sequence). This CDR3 spans 14 amino acids. With 0 bases clipped from V and 4 bases from J, the junction kept 5 bases outside the gene matches. The CDR3 coding sequence is TGTGCCTGGAGTGTAGCGGGAGTGGGGTACGAGCAGTACTTC. It codes for CAWSVAGVGYEQYF.

A word on this clone: One end of the junction varies from germline; a read error may be responsible. The chain combines TRBV4-1 with TRBJ2-1; 8 bases align to TRBD2. Germline V gene data show CDR1 as MGHRA and CDR2 as YSYEKL. This CDR3 has 16 amino acids. CDR3 bases: TGCGCCAGCAGCCAAGATTTAGCGGGACCCTACAATGCGCAGTTCTTC. It is translated as CASSQDLAGPYNAQFF.

The rearrangement links TRBV7-6 to TRBJ2-7; 9 nucleotides agree with TRBD2. CDR3 length: 15 residues. The germline CDR1 and CDR2 sequences are SGHVS and FNYEAQ. V lost 5 bases and J lost 2; bases outside the gene matches: 7. CDR3 nucleotides: TGTGCCAGCAGCCCAGGGACTAGCTGGCCCTACGAGCAGTACTTC. Its translation is CASSPGTSWPYEQYF.

DNA of the CDR3: TGTGCCAGCAGCTTGGAAGGGGTAAATCAGCCCCAGCATTTT. This gives the protein CASSLEGVNQPQHF. This chain links TRBV5-5 with TRBJ1-5, with TRBD1 as a possible D gene (5 bases). CDR1 is SGHKS, CDR2 YYEKEE, per germline (reference sequence). The CDR3 is 14 amino acids. V was trimmed by 0 bases and J by 4 bases, leaving 8 bases between them.

The chain links TRBV4-3 to TRBJ2-3; the D gene is possibly TRBD2 (6 bases). The CDR3 spans 17 residues. Trimming left V 2 bases short and J 2 bases short, with 17 bases between. Germline V gene lookup returns CDR1 LGHNA and CDR2 YSLEER. CDR3 region: CASSQNTRRDNTDTQYF. The DNA of the CDR3 is TGCGCCAGCAGCCAAAATACTCGGCGGGATAACACAGATACGCAGTATTTT.

The V and J genes are TRBV5-6 and TRBJ2-1, with D possibly matching TRBD1 (5 bases). Germline V gene data show CDR1 as SGHDT and CDR2 as YYEEEE. The CDR3 extends over 14 amino acids. V lost 0 bases and J lost 3, with 7 bases in between. CDR3 in DNA: TGTGCCAGCAGCTTGGGACAGATCTACAATGAGCAGTTCTTC. Protein sequence: CASSLGQIYNEQFF.

This chain links TRBV6-4 with TRBJ1-1; 8 bases are a match to TRBD1. The CDR3 is 13 residues long. Germline CDR1 MRHNA, CDR2 SNTAGT. The junction had 1 base not matched to a gene; V was cut back by 6 bases and J by 1 base. The CDR3 bases are TGTGCCAGCAGGGGGACAGGGAACACTGAAGCTTTCTTT. It specifies CASRGTGNTEAFF.

This clone showed up just once. This sequence joins TRBV5-1 and TRBJ2-2; a possible D gene is TRBD1 (6 bases). The V end was cut by 1 base, the J end by 4 bases, with 11 bases between. CDR3 size: 15 residues. Germline assignment: CDR1 SGHRS and CDR2 YFSETQ. The CDR3 loop is CASSLLVGGTGELFF. CDR3 bases: TGCGCCAGCAGCTTGCTTGTAGGGGGCACCGGGGAGCTGTTTTTT. Variable domain in full (rest from reference TRBV5-1 and TRBJ2-2): KAGVTQTPRYLIKTRGQQVTLSCSPISGHRSVSWYQQTPGQGLQFLFEYFSETQRNKGNFPGRFSGRQFSNSRSEMNVSTLELGDSALYLCASSLLVGGTGELFFGEGSRLTVL.

V is TRBV29-1 and J is TRBJ1-2; D is unclear. The ends were cut back, 4 bases at V and 8 bases at J, with 17 bases in the middle. Germline assignment: CDR1 SQVTM and CDR2 ANQGSEA. The CDR3 is made up of 13 amino acids. Here the CDR3 DNA reads TGCAGCGTTGTCACGCCGGCTTGGGAGGGCTACACCTTC. It yields the protein CSVVTPAWEGYTF.

V is TRBV4-3 and J is TRBJ2-3, with TRBD2 matching 8 bases. The CDR3 length is 16 residues. Unmatched junction bases numbered 9, after V lost 0 bases and J lost 7 bases. The germline V gene encodes CDR1 LGHNA and CDR2 YSLEER. The CDR3 DNA reads TGCGCCAGCAGCCAAGAACGTCCGGGGGGGGTAAATACGCAGTATTTT. Translation gives CASSQERPGGVNTQYF.

The gene calls are TRBV4-1 and TRBJ2-3; TRBD1 agrees at 7 bases. CDR1 and CDR2 (germline): MGHRA, YSYEKL. The V gene end was trimmed by 4 bases and the J gene end by 6 bases; junction bases not matched to a gene: 4. The CDR3 runs to 13 residues. The CDR3 DNA reads as TGCGCCAGCAGCCGCAAACAGGGGGATACGCAGTATTTT. It yields the protein CASSRKQGDTQYF.

V is TRBV3-1 (or the pseudogene TRBV3-2) and J is TRBJ2-7; 11 nucleotides line up with TRBD2. Germline values: CDR1 LGHDT, CDR2 YNNKEL (reference sequence). The junction had 2 bases not matched to a gene; V was cut back by 2 bases and J by 5 bases. The CDR3 extends over 14 amino acids. The CDR3 DNA reads as TGTGCCAGCAGCCAAAGACTAGCGGGAAACGAGCAGTACTTC. It translates to CASSQRLAGNEQYF.